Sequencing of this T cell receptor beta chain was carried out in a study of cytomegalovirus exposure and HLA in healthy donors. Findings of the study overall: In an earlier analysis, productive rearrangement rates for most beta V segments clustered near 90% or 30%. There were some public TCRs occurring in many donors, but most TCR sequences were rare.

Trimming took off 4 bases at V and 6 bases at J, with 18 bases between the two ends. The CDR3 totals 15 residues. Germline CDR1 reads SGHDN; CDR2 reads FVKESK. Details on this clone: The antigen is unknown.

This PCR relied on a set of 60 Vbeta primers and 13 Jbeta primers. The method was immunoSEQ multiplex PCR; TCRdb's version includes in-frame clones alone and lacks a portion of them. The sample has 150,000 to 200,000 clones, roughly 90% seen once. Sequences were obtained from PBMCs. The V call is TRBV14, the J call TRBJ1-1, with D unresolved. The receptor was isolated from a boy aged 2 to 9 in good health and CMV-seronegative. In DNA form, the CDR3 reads TGTGCCAGCAGCCTCCTCCGGGCGGGTAGGTCTGAAGCTTTCTTT. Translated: CASSLLRAGRSEAFF.